These 15 T cell receptor beta chains came from one sample sequenced in a study of T cells after yellow fever vaccination. From the 5' RACE reads, TCRdb called clonotypes with MiXCR, one entry per CDR3 protein. The sample shows 150,000 to 200,000 distinct CDR3 sequences, around 9.7% of them seen only once. The sequencing used CD8+ T cells sorted from PBMCs, collected 45 days after the yellow fever booster vaccination. The receptors derive from a man aged 18 to 35 who received the YFV17D yellow fever vaccine.

In this sample, this clonotype turned up many times. This chain connects TRBV5-5 to TRBJ2-2; maybe TRBD1 (6 bases). The length of the CDR3 is 17 residues. The ends were cut back, 1 base at V and 1 base at J, with 14 bases in the middle. The germline gives CDR1 SGHKS, CDR2 YYEKEE (reference sequence). The CDR3 sequence: CASSLKSGTWNTGELFF. CDR3 bases: TGTGCCAGCAGCTTGAAGTCCGGGACATGGAACACCGGGGAGCTGTTTTTT. Looking up the rest from reference TRBV5-5 and TRBJ2-2 gives the full variable domain: DAGVTQSPTHLIKTRGQQVTLRCSPISGHKSVSWYQQVLGQGPQFIFQYYEKEERGRGNFPDRFSARQFPNYSSELNVNALLLGDSALYLCASSLKSGTWNTGELFFGEGSRLTVL.

The chain links TRBV19 to TRBJ1-2; 7 nucleotides line up with TRBD1. Trimming removed 10 bases from V and 4 bases from J; junction bases left unmatched: 6. In germline, CDR1 is LNHDA, CDR2 SQIVND (reference sequence). The CDR3 is made up of 12 amino acids. The CDR3 DNA sequence: TGTGCCATAAGAGGGGGCTCCTATGGCTACACCTTC. It yields the protein CAIRGGSYGYTF.

The rearrangement joins TRBV5-1 to TRBJ2-7, with D possibly matching TRBD2 (5 bases). Germline V gene sequence: CDR1 SGHRS, CDR2 YFSETQ. This CDR3 has 15 amino acids. Trimming cost V 4 bases and J 3 bases, with 17 bases left between them. The CDR3 protein is CASSTGTGFGYEQYF. DNA for the CDR3: TGCGCCAGCAGCACGGGAACTGGGTTCGGCTACGAGCAGTACTTC.

This clonotype has just a few counts. This chain uses TRBV7-9 with TRBJ1-4, with 7 positions matching TRBD1. This CDR3 region has 16 residues. CDR1 and CDR2 from the germline V gene are SEHNR and FQNEAQ (reference sequence). The ends lost 1 base at V and 6 bases at J; junction bases unmatched: 8. The CDR3 coding sequence is TGTGCCAGCAGCTTAGTTTCCATCGGGACAGATGAAAAACTGTTTTTT. It codes for CASSLVSIGTDEKLFF.

This clonotype appeared many times. CDR3 coding DNA: TGCAGTGCTAGAGCCGGGGGTACGATTGATGGCTACACCTTC. This sequence encodes CSARAGGTIDGYTF. V and J are TRBV20-1 and TRBJ1-2, with a possible D match to TRBD1 (5 bases). The germline V gene has CDR1 DFQATT and CDR2 SNEGSKA (reference sequence). V was pared by 1 base and J by 6 bases, with 15 bases between. The CDR3 has 14 residues.

Many counts were recorded for this clonotype. CDR3 in DNA: TGCGCCAGCAGCCTACTTCCCCCCGGGACAGGCCTCTACGAGCAGTACTTC. Translated, it gives CASSLLPPGTGLYEQYF. The chain is built from TRBV5-1 and TRBJ2-7; 8 positions agree with TRBD1. Looked up from germline, CDR1 is SGHRS and CDR2 is YFSETQ. There are 17 residues in the CDR3. V gave up 4 bases and J gave up 3 bases; unmatched junction bases: 15.

This clonotype has more than one count but fewer than ten. This chain links TRBV5-4 with TRBJ2-1, with 8 bases aligning to TRBD1. The CDR3 sequence is 14 residues long. The germline gives CDR1 SGHNT, CDR2 YYREEE (reference sequence). Trimming cost V 2 bases and J 7 bases; bases outside gene matches: 5. The CDR3 spells CASSFGDRWNEQFF. The CDR3 DNA reads TGTGCCAGCAGCTTCGGGGACAGGTGGAATGAGCAGTTCTTC.

This clonotype was seen a handful of times. V is TRBV7-3 and J is TRBJ2-3; TRBD2 agrees at 8 bases. The germline V gene has CDR1 SGHTA and CDR2 FQGTGA. V shed 6 bases and J 0 bases; nucleotides not matched to a gene: 5. This CDR3 contains 15 residues. CDR3 DNA sequence: TGTGCCAGCAGGATAGCGGGGTCTAGCACAGATACGCAGTATTTT. It translates to CASRIAGSSTDTQYF.

At least ten counts were recorded for this clonotype. The V and J genes are TRBV7-2 and TRBJ2-7; D is uncertain. The CDR3 sequence is 12 residues long. Germline V gene data show CDR1 as SGHTA and CDR2 as FQGNSA. Deletions cut 5 bases from V and 2 bases from J, with 7 bases between. This chain's CDR3 is CASSLRTYEQYF. In nucleotides, the CDR3 is TGTGCCAGCAGCCTCAGGACCTACGAGCAGTACTTC.

Only a few counts were recorded for this clonotype. The chain couples TRBV6-5 to TRBJ2-1; D call uncertain. Germline V gene sequence: CDR1 MNHEY, CDR2 SVGAGI. With 2 bases removed from V and 1 base from J, the gap between germline ends came to 9 bases. The CDR3 spans 15 residues. Here the CDR3 reads CASSYKGLSYNEQFF. CDR3 DNA sequence: TGTGCCAGCAGTTACAAGGGTTTATCCTACAATGAGCAGTTCTTC.

The rearrangement uses TRBV7-9 and TRBJ2-1; D possibly corresponds to TRBD1 (6 bases). Germline loops: CDR1 SEHNR, CDR2 FQNEAQ (reference sequence). The CDR3 length is 14 residues. The V gene lost 4 bases and the J gene lost 14 bases, with 21 bases spanning the gap. CDR3: CASSSGAGLEGEFF. The CDR3 bases are TGTGCCAGCAGCTCGGGCGCAGGTCTCGAGGGGGAGTTCTTC.

This clonotype has a handful of counts. V is TRBV5-5 and J is TRBJ1-5; 7 bases match TRBD1. With 4 bases clipped from V and 7 bases from J, the junction kept 11 bases outside the gene matches. This CDR3 spans 15 amino acids. Germline-derived CDR1 and CDR2 are SGHKS and YYEKEE (reference sequence). The CDR3 DNA is TGTGCCAGCAGCCTAAACAGGGGAATCGGGCAGCCCCAGCATTTT. This sequence encodes CASSLNRGIGQPQHF. The variable domain in full, completed from reference TRBV5-5 and TRBJ1-5, reads DAGVTQSPTHLIKTRGQQVTLRCSPISGHKSVSWYQQVLGQGPQFIFQYYEKEERGRGNFPDRFSARQFPNYSSELNVNALLLGDSALYLCASSLNRGIGQPQHFGDGTRLSIL.

V and J are TRBV9 and TRBJ2-5; the D gene is possibly TRBD2 (5 bases). The CDR3 runs 14 residues. V was trimmed by 2 bases and J by 1 base, leaving 9 bases between them. The germline gives CDR1 SGDLS, CDR2 YYNGEE. The CDR3 DNA follows: TGTGCCAGCAGCGTGAGAGGGTTCCAAGAGACCCAGTACTTC. Residues: CASSVRGFQETQYF.

V and J are TRBV7-9 and TRBJ2-3; 7 bases are shared with TRBD1. With V trimmed by 5 bases and J by 2 bases, 7 bases remained unmatched. CDR1 SEHNR and CDR2 FQNEAQ come from the germline V gene (reference sequence). The CDR3 is 15 amino acids. In DNA form, the CDR3 reads TGTGCCAGCAGCCTGACAGGGATCAACACAGATACGCAGTATTTT. Encoded protein: CASSLTGINTDTQYF.

J is TRBJ2-5 and V is TRBV6-5; D is tentatively TRBD1 or TRBD2 (7 bases each). The CDR3 extends over 16 amino acids. Germline V gene data show CDR1 as MNHEY and CDR2 as SVGAGI. Trimming took 0 bases from V and 3 from J, leaving 14 bases between them. CDR3 coding DNA: TGTGCCAGCAGTTACTCGTGGCGGGGGACAGAAGAGACCCAGTACTTC. Translating it yields CASSYSWRGTEETQYF.